This entry lists 19 T cell receptor beta chains sequenced from one sample in a study of blood T cell repertoires in COVID-19. Here immunoSEQ multiplex PCR was the method, and the copy in TCRdb shows in-frame clones only, minus some. The data hold about 210,000 clones, with just under 85% observed a single time. The sequenced material came from peripheral blood. These receptor sequences come from a woman aged 50 to 65 with active or convalescent COVID-19.

The chain joins TRBV5-4 to TRBJ1-6; D gene unclear. The CDR3 loop spans 12 amino acids. V dropped 4 bases and J dropped 10 bases, with 9 bases sitting between them. Germline loops: CDR1 SGHNT, CDR2 YYREEE (reference sequence). DNA for the CDR3: TGTGCCAGCAGCCGCCCGGGGTCACCCCTCCACTTT. This gives the protein CASSRPGSPLHF.

This chain joins TRBV5-1 and TRBJ1-4; 9 bases fit TRBD1. Trimming removed 4 bases from V and 7 bases from J; junction bases left unmatched: 8. Germline-derived CDR1 and CDR2 are SGHRS and YFSETQ. The CDR3 covers 15 residues. The CDR3 DNA reads as TGCGCCAGCAGCGTCGGACAGGGGACGAGTGAAAAACTGTTTTTT. It translates to CASSVGQGTSEKLFF.

The genes are TRBV5-1 and TRBJ1-2; maybe TRBD1 (6 bases). V was clipped by 3 bases and J by 4 bases, with 16 bases between them. The CDR3 length is 15 residues. Germline-derived CDR1 and CDR2 are SGHRS and YFSETQ. The CDR3 DNA is TGCGCCAGCAGCTCACTACCTACAGGGAGCTATGGCTACACCTTC. Translated, it gives CASSSLPTGSYGYTF. The whole variable domain, remainder taken from reference TRBV5-1 and TRBJ1-2, is KAGVTQTPRYLIKTRGQQVTLSCSPISGHRSVSWYQQTPGQGLQFLFEYFSETQRNKGNFPGRFSGRQFSNSRSEMNVSTLELGDSALYLCASSSLPTGSYGYTFGSGTRLTVV.

The chain links TRBV11-1 to TRBJ2-1; D unresolved. Germline values: CDR1 SGHAT, CDR2 FQDESV (reference sequence). V lost 3 bases and J 6 bases, leaving 9 bases between the germline ends. The CDR3 loop spans 13 amino acids. CDR3 in amino acids: CASSFSRFNEQFF. The CDR3, as DNA: TGTGCCAGCAGCTTTTCCAGGTTCAATGAGCAGTTCTTC.

This clone has only one observation. This chain links TRBV6-4 with TRBJ2-1; D is ambiguous. CDR3 length: 13 residues. CDR1 is MRHNA, CDR2 SNTAGT, per germline. V was pared by 4 bases and J by 5 bases, with 9 bases between. DNA of the CDR3: TGTGCCAGCAGTGTTAGCATGAACAATGAGCAGTTCTTC. Encoded protein: CASSVSMNNEQFF.

This clone has just one count. The rearrangement uses TRBV5-1 and TRBJ1-1, with 8 bases identical to TRBD1. V shed 9 bases, J shed 1 base, and the junction held 8 bases outside the gene matches. Germline V gene sequence: CDR1 SGHRS, CDR2 YFSETQ. CDR3 length: 14 amino acids. The DNA of the CDR3 is TGCGCCACCCACGAGGGGACAGGGAACACTGAAGCTTTCTTT. It yields the protein CATHEGTGNTEAFF.

The chain employs TRBV12-3 or TRBV12-4 and TRBJ1-2, with D possibly matching TRBD1 (5 bases). CDR3 length: 12 residues. The V gene lost 6 bases and the J gene lost 2 bases, with 7 bases spanning the gap. For the CDR3, the DNA is TGTGCCAGCAGGCGACAGAACTATGGCTACACCTTC. Residues: CASRRQNYGYTF.

The V call is TRBV18, the J call TRBJ1-1, with TRBD1 matching 7 bases. This CDR3 comprises 15 residues. From germline, CDR1 is KGHSH and CDR2 LQKENI. Unmatched junction bases numbered 7, after V lost 3 bases and J lost 3 bases. CDR3 sequence reads: CASSPRTGWDTEAFF. In DNA form, the CDR3 reads TGTGCCAGCTCACCCCGGACAGGCTGGGACACTGAAGCTTTCTTT.

The chain couples TRBV30 to TRBJ1-2; TRBD1 agrees at 11 bases. J gave up 5 bases and V 5 bases, and 4 bases lay outside the gene matches. This CDR3 comprises 13 residues. Per germline, CDR1 GTSNPN and CDR2 SVGIG (reference sequence). The CDR3 bases are TGTGCCTGGGGACAGGGGGCAGCGTATGGCTACACCTTC. This codes for CAWGQGAAYGYTF.

A few counts support this clone. This rearrangement joins TRBV28 to TRBJ1-2, with 8 bases identical to TRBD1. V lost 6 bases, J lost 7 bases, and 1 base stayed unmatched. Germline V gives CDR1 MDHEN, CDR2 SYDVKM. The CDR3 is made up of 11 amino acids. The CDR3 here is CASRDRVGYTF. The DNA for the CDR3 is TGTGCCAGCAGGGACAGGGTTGGCTACACCTTC.

The chain links TRBV5-1 to TRBJ2-4, with D possibly being TRBD1 (7 bases). Germline CDR1 and CDR2: SGHRS and YFSETQ. The V end was cut by 5 bases, the J end by 7 bases, with 19 bases between. This CDR3 spans 15 amino acids. The CDR3: CASSPGGQKGNIQYF. DNA of the CDR3: TGCGCCAGCAGTCCAGGGGGGCAGAAAGGGAACATTCAGTACTTC.

This chain's CDR3 is CASSLSGLGTEAFF. The CDR3 coding sequence is TGCGCCAGCAGCTTGAGTGGGCTCGGCACTGAAGCTTTCTTT. The chain combines TRBV5-1 with TRBJ1-1; D unresolved. The CDR3 loop spans 14 amino acids. V was trimmed by 1 base and J by 4 bases, leaving 11 bases between them. Per germline, CDR1 SGHRS and CDR2 YFSETQ.

This chain uses TRBV7-2 with TRBJ1-3; D not certain. This CDR3 has 14 residues. V dropped 1 base and J dropped 4 bases, with 8 bases sitting between them. Germline V gene data show CDR1 as SGHTA and CDR2 as FQGNSA. The CDR3 spells CASSLGGAGNTIYF. The DNA for the CDR3 is TGTGCCAGCAGCTTAGGGGGAGCCGGAAACACCATATATTTT.

The chain couples TRBV18 to TRBJ1-1; D gene uncertain. The V and J ends lost 4 bases and 0 bases respectively, with 9 bases between them. CDR3 length: 14 amino acids. CDR1 KGHSH and CDR2 LQKENI come from the germline V gene. In nucleotides, the CDR3 is TGTGCCAGCTCACTAGCGACGGTGAACACTGAAGCTTTCTTT. This translates into CASSLATVNTEAFF. Full variable domain (missing parts from reference TRBV18 and TRBJ1-1): NAGVMQNPRHLVRRRGQEARLRCSPMKGHSHVYWYRQLPEEGLKFMVYLQKENIIDESGMPKERFSAEFPKEGPSILRIQQVVRGDSAAYFCASSLATVNTEAFFGQGTRLTVV.

The sample holds a few counts of this clone. V gene TRBV5-1 combines with J gene TRBJ1-2; 7 bases are a match to TRBD1. The CDR3 runs to 11 residues. Germline V CDR1 and CDR2: SGHRS, YFSETQ. The J segment lost 3 bases and the V segment lost 7 bases, leaving 0 bases of the junction unmatched. CDR3 in amino acids: CASGTDYGYTF. The CDR3 DNA is TGCGCCAGCGGGACAGACTATGGCTACACCTTC.

The rearrangement joins TRBV6-5 to TRBJ2-3; a possible D gene is TRBD2 (6 bases). Germline V gene data show CDR1 as MNHEY and CDR2 as SVGAGI. Trimming removed 7 bases from V and 0 bases from J, with 11 bases in between. The CDR3 runs to 14 residues. The CDR3 region is CASKEAGSTDTQYF. DNA of the CDR3: TGTGCCAGCAAGGAGGCGGGGAGCACAGATACGCAGTATTTT.

This chain joins TRBV19 and TRBJ2-2, with D uncertain. The germline CDR1 and CDR2 sequences are LNHDA and SQIVND (reference sequence). V lost 3 bases and J lost 3, with 8 bases in between. The CDR3 consists of 14 residues. The CDR3 reads CASSMELYTGELFF. DNA for the CDR3: TGTGCCAGTAGTATGGAGCTATACACCGGGGAGCTGTTTTTT.

The CDR3 DNA is TGTGCCAGCAGTTCACTGACAGGGACCACTAGCACAGATACGCAGTATTTT. Protein product: CASSSLTGTTSTDTQYF. The genes are TRBV28 and TRBJ2-3; 7 positions agree with TRBD1. The germline CDR1 and CDR2 sequences are MDHEN and SYDVKM. This CDR3 has 17 amino acids. The V segment lost 4 bases and the J segment 0 bases; nucleotides outside the gene matches: 10.

This sequence joins TRBV29-1 and TRBJ2-1; D gene ambiguous. The CDR3 runs 14 residues. CDR1 is SQVTM and CDR2 is ANQGSEA in the germline V gene. Trimming shortened V by 3 bases and J by 0 bases, and 9 bases separated the two germline ends. CDR3 loop: CSVEPRSSYNEQFF. The CDR3 DNA reads TGCAGCGTTGAGCCCCGGAGCTCCTACAATGAGCAGTTCTTC.